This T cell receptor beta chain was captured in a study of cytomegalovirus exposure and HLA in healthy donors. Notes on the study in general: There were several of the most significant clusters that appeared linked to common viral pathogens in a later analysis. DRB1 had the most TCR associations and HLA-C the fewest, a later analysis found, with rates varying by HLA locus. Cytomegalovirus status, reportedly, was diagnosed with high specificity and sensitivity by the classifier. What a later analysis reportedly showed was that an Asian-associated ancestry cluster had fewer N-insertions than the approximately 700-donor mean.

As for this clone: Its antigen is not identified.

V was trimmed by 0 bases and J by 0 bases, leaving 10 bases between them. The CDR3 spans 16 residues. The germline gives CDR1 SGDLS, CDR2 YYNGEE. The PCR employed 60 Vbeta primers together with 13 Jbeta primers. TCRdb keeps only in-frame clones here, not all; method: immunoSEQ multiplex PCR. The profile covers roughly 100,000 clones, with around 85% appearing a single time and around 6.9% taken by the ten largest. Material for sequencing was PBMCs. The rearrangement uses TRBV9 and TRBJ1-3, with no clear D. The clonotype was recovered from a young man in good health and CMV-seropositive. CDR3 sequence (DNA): TGTGCCAGCAGCGTAGAGTTATCGAGCTCTGGAAACACCATATATTTT. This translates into CASSVELSSSGNTIYF.